This T cell receptor (beta chain) was sequenced during a study of blood T cell repertoires in COVID-19 (dated by TCRdb to the early 2020s). A note on the overall study: Collaborator samples came from the United States, Italy and Spain and covered acute and convalescent phases of COVID-19. The prospective study material was composed of cDNA or gDNA derived from T cells, B-cell-depleted T cells, or PBMCs. Deeply sampled blood TCRbeta repertoires from subjects exposed to, actively infected with, or recovered from COVID-19 were included in the dataset. The repertoires were made available in a free public database intended to serve as a resource for research on the immune response to SARS-CoV-2. The samples were drawn from two sources: the first 160 participants of the ongoing ImmuneRACE study, and fewer than 1,500 subjects contributed by 6 global collaborators. A de-identified subject ID, COVID-19 status, age in years and sex were almost always included in the sample metadata. Where available, HLA class I and class II types were taken from metadata supplied by the sample provider and were not determined by assay-based typing.

TCRbeta CDR3 regions were amplified from genomic DNA by means of the immunoSEQ Assay, a bias-controlled multiplex PCR. In the original analysis: The number of nucleated cells in each sample was estimated by amplification of reference gene primers within the assay. To quantify the absolute abundance of each unique TCRbeta CDR3 rearrangement, sequence reads were collapsed and filtered. For each sample, productive Simpson clonality was calculated by taking the square root of Simpson's diversity index across productive rearrangements. TCRdb carries this immuneACCESS record with in-frame sequences only. Its versions omit some clonotypes, under half of them owing to an unresolved V gene in the studies checked, with the rest unexplained. D and trimming come from the DNA, and the V and J calls and clone size come from that table. The sample table shows about 190,000 clones, and roughly 90% are seen once. Clones ranked in the top ten supply 0.62% of the sample.

Note on this clone: Its antigen specificity is not known. No base quality information exists; no much larger clone differs at one position.

The collaborating institutions used their own protocols to collect whole blood in K2EDTA tubes. For TCRbeta analysis, collaborators shipped samples in one of three forms: frozen whole blood, isolated PBMCs, or DNA extracted from either of those sample types. Overall study results and their limits: The quantity of clinical and demographic metadata differed by source and by participant and was supplied without curation.

The receptor was isolated from a man over 45 with acute or convalescent COVID-19. The sequencing sample was made of peripheral blood.

The DNA sequence is as follows: TGTGCCAGTAGAAAAGGACTAGCGGGAGGACACACCGGGGAGCTGTTTTTT. Its amino acids are CASRKGLAGGHTGELFF. This sequence uses TRBV19 and TRBJ2-2, with TRBD2 matching 14 junction bases. V and J are trimmed by 6 bases and 3 bases, and the gene matches miss 6 bases of the junction. The CDR3 has 17 amino acids, counting the end cysteine and phenylalanine. Solely the CDR3 DNA is kept, with 51 bases framed from the first base. From the germline V gene (reference sequence), CDR1 is LNHDA and CDR2 is SQIVND. With the rest looked up from the reference TRBV19 and TRBJ2-2 genes rather than sequenced, the full variable domain is DGGITQSPKYLFRKEGQNVTLSCEQNLNHDAMYWYRQDPGQGLRLIYYSQIVNDFQKGDIAEGYSVSREKKESFPLTVTSAQKNPTAFYLCASRKGLAGGHTGELFFGEGSRLTVL.